This T cell receptor beta chain was identified in a study of blood T cell repertoires in COVID-19. About the research overall: Donors in the United States, Italy and Spain gave samples during acute or convalescent COVID-19. From T cells, B-cell-depleted T cells, or PBMCs came the material, which was cDNA or gDNA.

This clone came up a few times. The V gene lost 3 bases and the J gene lost 2 bases, with 15 bases spanning the gap. The CDR3 length is 16 residues. Germline CDR1 is MNHEY and CDR2 is SMNVEV (reference sequence). The authors' processing: Estimated nucleated cell counts came from reference gene primer amplification. Produced via immunoSEQ multiplex PCR; TCRdb's table is partial and in-frame only. V, J and clone size reflect that table, while D and trimming were determined from the DNA. The sample records over 95,000 clones, approximately 80% being singletons. Source material: peripheral blood. The rearrangement uses TRBV27 and TRBJ2-3; maybe TRBD2 (5 bases). The sequence came from a human donor in a cohort sampled during active COVID-19. The CDR3 coding sequence is TGTGCCAGCAGTTTGGGTGGGGAGCGGTACACAGATACGCAGTATTTT. It codes for CASSLGGERYTDTQYF.